The next 10 T cell receptor beta chains were all read from a single sample in a study of PD-1 blockade in classical Hodgkin lymphoma (dated by TCRdb to 2019 to 2021). The library was built by means of the immunoSEQ multiplex PCR assay. TCRdb obtained this table from immuneACCESS and retained in-frame rearrangements with V and J assigned. These tables miss some clones; where compared with another copy, unresolved V genes account for less than half of the shortfall, and the remainder is unexplained. Across this sample there are about 32,000 clones, with approximately 80% seen only once. The ten largest clones capture approximately 29% of the sample. Sample time point, as interpreted from the label and publication: cycle 1 day 1 (C1D1), immediately before nivolumab initiation. All trial patients had relapsed after autologous stem cell transplantation, with cohorts A, B and C differing in prior brentuximab vedotin exposure.

The sequences come from peripheral blood mononuclear cells (PBMCs), collected at baseline. The receptor set was obtained from a human donor with classical Hodgkin lymphoma.

The chain employs TRBV6-5 and TRBJ1-2, with D perhaps TRBD1 (6 bases). The CDR3 totals 13 residues. The germline V gene has CDR1 MNHEY and CDR2 SVGAGI. The ends were cut back, 6 bases at V and 5 bases at J, with 13 bases in the middle. CDR3 DNA: TGTGCCAGCAGCTCTACAGGGACTTATGGCTACACCTTC. This codes for CASSSTGTYGYTF.

V gene TRBV7-9 combines with J gene TRBJ2-5, with D perhaps TRBD1 (5 bases). Germline CDR1 and CDR2: SEHNR and FQNEAQ (reference sequence). The CDR3 is made up of 12 amino acids. V lost 5 bases to trimming and J lost 5 bases, with 9 bases between them. As DNA, the CDR3 is TGTGCCAGCAGCGGTCCAGGGGAGACCCAGTACTTC. Translated, it gives CASSGPGETQYF.

CDR3 sequence: CASSLRRLGVLTF. The CDR3 DNA sequence: TGTGCCAGCAGCTTAAGACGGTTAGGAGTCCTGACTTTC. The V gene is TRBV13, the J gene TRBJ2-6, with unresolved D. CDR1 is PRHDT, CDR2 FYEKMQ, per germline (reference sequence). V lost 2 bases and J lost 13, with 12 bases in between. The length of the CDR3 is 13 residues.

The rearrangement links TRBV18 to TRBJ1-1; tentatively, D is TRBD1 (6 bases). The germline V gene encodes CDR1 KGHSH and CDR2 LQKENI. The CDR3 has 14 residues. Trimming left V 2 bases short and J 5 bases short, with 12 bases between. The CDR3: CASSPAGGRTEAFF. CDR3 nucleotides: TGTGCCAGCTCACCAGCGGGGGGGCGAACTGAAGCTTTCTTT.

This chain connects TRBV19 to TRBJ2-1; 9 nucleotides match TRBD1. The CDR3 is 13 residues long. Germline lookup yields CDR1 LNHDA and CDR2 SQIVND (reference sequence). Trimming took 6 bases from V and 7 from J; bases not matched to a gene: 4. The CDR3 sequence is CASRGTGRNEQFF. CDR3 coding DNA: TGTGCCAGTAGAGGGACAGGGAGGAATGAGCAGTTCTTC.

This clone has only a few counts. This chain connects TRBV30 to TRBJ1-3, with D unclear. Germline assignment: CDR1 GTSNPN and CDR2 SVGIG (reference sequence). V lost 4 bases and J 2 bases, leaving 12 bases between the germline ends. The CDR3 loop spans 14 amino acids. Here the CDR3 DNA reads TGTGCCTGGAAGGGTTGGAATCCTGGAAACACCATATATTTT. This encodes CAWKGWNPGNTIYF.

The rearrangement joins TRBV9 to TRBJ2-1; D might be TRBD2 (6 bases). Germline CDR1 and CDR2: SGDLS and YYNGEE. V was pared by 4 bases and J by 0 bases, with 17 bases between. The CDR3 loop spans 17 amino acids. The CDR3 is CASSSPGGEYSYNEQFF. In DNA form, the CDR3 reads TGTGCCAGCAGCTCCCCTGGCGGGGAATACTCCTACAATGAGCAGTTCTTC.

This chain joins TRBV14 and TRBJ1-1; no clear D gene. Per germline, CDR1 SGHDN and CDR2 FVKESK. V was cut by 0 bases and J by 5 bases, with 10 bases left in between. This CDR3 contains 14 residues. CDR3 protein: CASSQDAGGTEAFF. For the CDR3, the DNA is TGTGCCAGCAGCCAAGATGCTGGAGGGACTGAAGCTTTCTTT.

This rearrangement joins TRBV5-8 to TRBJ2-1, with TRBD2 matching over 10 bases. The CDR3 runs to 15 residues. V trimming: 1 base; J trimming: 7 bases; junction bases outside the gene matches: 5. The germline V gene encodes CDR1 SGHTS and CDR2 YDEGEE. CDR3 in amino acids: CASSLSGGAWNEQFF. The CDR3 DNA reads as TGTGCCAGCAGCTTGAGCGGGGGGGCTTGGAATGAGCAGTTCTTC.

The chain uses TRBV6-1 and TRBJ1-3; D uncertain. V lost 9 bases to trimming and J lost 0 bases, with 6 bases between them. Germline lookup yields CDR1 MNHNS and CDR2 SASEGT. This CDR3 is built from 12 residues. The CDR3 loop is CASHYSGNTIYF. CDR3 bases: TGTGCCAGTCACTACTCTGGAAACACCATATATTTT.